This TCR beta chain originates from a study of T cells in localized non-small cell lung cancer. Some clones are missing from TCRdb's copy, which holds only in-frame ones; the method was immunoSEQ multiplex PCR. Of roughly 26,000 clones in the sample, 65% to 85% are singletons; the top ten hold approximately 9.5%. This clone was detected only a few times. The antigen remains undetermined. The CDR3 has 14 residues. V lost 0 bases, J lost 2 bases, and 8 bases lay in between. CDR1 is LNHNV, CDR2 YYDKDF, per germline (reference sequence). Broader study findings: Tumor samples were not multi-region, leaving intratumor heterogeneity unexcluded. There was higher T cell clonality in uninvolved adjacent lung than in tumor, and it was highest there. Adjacent lung tissue had a median 57 of the top 100 clones found in the tumor. In the blood, greater T cell density corresponded to longer overall survival.

The chain links TRBV15 to TRBJ2-7, with no clear D. The starting material was peripheral blood, obtained before any cancer treatment. The TCR was taken from a man aged 40-75 years with stage III squamous cell lung carcinoma. In DNA, the CDR3 is TGTGCCACCAGCAGAGATGGTGGAACCTACGAGCAGTACTTC. It specifies CATSRDGGTYEQYF.